The rows below give T cell receptor beta chains drawn from one sample of a study of breast tumors, draining lymph nodes, adjacent tissues. TCRdb ran MiXCR on the multiplex PCR reads and lists one entry per CDR3 protein. The data show more than 14,000 distinct CDR3 sequences, with roughly 50% seen just once and about 28% held by the top ten. Input material: tumor-adjacent breast tissue. The receptors were gathered from a female donor with breast cancer. Some clones in this sample may be carry-over from other donors' samples. CDR3s include the opening cysteine and the closing phenylalanine or tryptophan. A D gene is named only where the DNA matches it firmly. Some rows mark clone size as missing; the rest say once, few, many or name a class of expanded clone.

CDR3 DNA | CDR3 protein | CDR3 length | J gene | clone size | V gene | D gene
TGTGCCAGCAACGGACAGTCCTACAATGAGCAGTTCTTC | CASNGQSYNEQFF | 13 | TRBJ2-1 | medium-sized | TRBV7-2 | .
TGTGCCAGTAGTATACCGGCAGGCAACTATGGCTACACCTTC | CASSIPAGNYGYTF | 14 | TRBJ1-2 | medium-sized | TRBV19 | .
TGTGCCAGCAGTTACTCGACTAGCGGGAGAATCGAGCAGTACTTC | CASSYSTSGRIEQYF | 15 | TRBJ2-7 | . | TRBV6-5 | TRBD2
TGTGCCAGCAGCCAGGGGTCCGAATGGGACGAGCAGTACTTC | CASSQGSEWDEQYF | 14 | TRBJ2-7 | few | TRBV4-2 | .
TGTGCCAGCAGCTTCCAGATTAACTATGGCTACACCTTC | CASSFQINYGYTF | 13 | TRBJ1-2 | . | TRBV7-2 | .
TGCAGTGGCGGTCCAAAACAGTTGGGTGCGGGGGGCTACACCTTC | CSGGPKQLGAGGYTF | 15 | TRBJ1-2 | . | TRBV29-1 | .
TGTGCCAGCATATTACAGGGGGGCTATGGCTACACCTTC | CASILQGGYGYTF | 13 | TRBJ1-2 | medium-sized | TRBV2 | TRBD1
TGTGCCAGCAGTTACTCGGGGGGGGATCTCTCCTATAATTCACCCCTCCACTTT | CASSYSGGDLSYNSPLHF | 18 | TRBJ1-6 | many | TRBV6-5 | .
TGTGCCACGTGGGCAGGTTACATCTCTGGAAACACCATATATTTT | CATWAGYISGNTIYF | 15 | TRBJ1-3 | medium-sized | TRBV2 | .
TGTGCCAGTACCGGGACGCGGGGGCAGTATTTC | CASTGTRGQYF | 11 | TRBJ2-3 | few | TRBV19 | .
TGTGCCAGCAGCCGGAATCGACAGGGGAACACTGAAGCTTTCTTT | CASSRNRQGNTEAFF | 15 | TRBJ1-1 | . | TRBV4-2 | TRBD1
TGTGCCAACAGCCTAGGAGGGGGTCAAGAGACCCAGTACTTC | CANSLGGGQETQYF | 14 | TRBJ2-5 | . | TRBV7-3 | .
TGCAGTGCTAGGTCCTTTGAGACCCAGTCCTTC | CSARSFETQSF | 11 | TRBJ2-5 | . | TRBV20-1 | .
TGCAGTGCCCCTCCTAGGGACGGTGGCCAAGAGACCCAGTACTTC | CSAPPRDGGQETQYF | 15 | TRBJ2-5 | many | TRBV20-1 | .
TGTGCCAGCAGTTCTCTAGCGGGGGGGCTAGGAACCGGGGAGCTGTTTTTT | CASSSLAGGLGTGELFF | 17 | TRBJ2-2 | many | TRBV5-6 | TRBD2
TGTGCCAGCAGTTGGACTAGCGGGACCGGGGGGCAGTTCTTC | CASSWTSGTGGQFF | 14 | TRBJ2-1 | . | TRBV2 | TRBD2
TGTGCCAGCAGCTCCCGGGACAGAAATCAGCCCCAGCATTTT | CASSSRDRNQPQHF | 14 | TRBJ1-5 | many | TRBV3-1 | TRBD1
TGTGCCAGCAGTACTCGGACAGGGGGCGGCACCGGGGAGCTGTTTTTT | CASSTRTGGGTGELFF | 16 | TRBJ2-2 | many | TRBV12-3/TRBV12-4 | TRBD1
TGCAGTGCCAGTGGACTAGCGGAGTACGAGCAGTACTTC | CSASGLAEYEQYF | 13 | TRBJ2-7 | . | TRBV20-1 | TRBD2
TGCAGTGCCTGGACTAGCGGGGGGGCCGGGCGCACAGATGCGCAGTATTTT | CSAWTSGGAGRTDAQYF | 17 | TRBJ2-3 | . | TRBV20-1 | TRBD2
TGCGCCAGCAGCCCGACGACAGGGAACTATGGCTACACCTTC | CASSPTTGNYGYTF | 14 | TRBJ1-2 | medium-sized | TRBV5-1 | TRBD1
TGTGCCAGCAGCTTACAGACAGGGGTCGGTGAAAAACTGTTTTTT | CASSLQTGVGEKLFF | 15 | TRBJ1-4 | . | TRBV11-2 | TRBD1
TGTGCCACCAAACAGGGCGACAACTACGAGCAGTACTTC | CATKQGDNYEQYF | 13 | TRBJ2-7 | many | TRBV10-3 | .
TGTGCCAGCAGCCGCGGGACTGTCGCCTACGAGCAGTACTTC | CASSRGTVAYEQYF | 14 | TRBJ2-7 | medium-sized | TRBV4-2 | .
TGTGCCAGTGCCCCGGGACAGGGAGGAAGCACCATATATTTT | CASAPGQGGSTIYF | 14 | TRBJ1-3 | . | TRBV19 | TRBD1
TGTGCCAGCAGTTTATTCGAAGGGAGGTCGGGGCTGGTTCGCCGGAGGGATACGCAGTATTTT | CASSLFEGRSGLVRRRDTQYF | 21 | TRBJ2-3 | . | TRBV27 | .
TGCGCCAGCAGCCAAGATAGTGGGGCAGGGGGGTTTGAGACCCAGTACTTC | CASSQDSGAGGFETQYF | 17 | TRBJ2-5 | many | TRBV4-1 | .
TGCAGTGCTACTACCGGGACCCTTTACGAGCAGTACTTC | CSATTGTLYEQYF | 13 | TRBJ2-7 | medium-sized | TRBV20-1 | .
TGTGCTAGCAGCCCGGGGACAGGGTGGAAGAATGAGCAGTTCTTC | CASSPGTGWKNEQFF | 15 | TRBJ2-1 | . | TRBV7-7 | TRBD1
TGCGCCAGCAGCAGACTAGCGGGAGCGGGGTATATAGGAGATACGCAGTATTTT | CASSRLAGAGYIGDTQYF | 18 | TRBJ2-3 | . | TRBV5-1 | TRBD2
TGTGCCAGCAAAACCCCGGGACAGTCATCCTACACCTTC | CASKTPGQSSYTF | 13 | TRBJ1-2 | . | TRBV6-5 | TRBD1
TGTGCCAGCAGCTTGTGGGGCAGGGGGCACACTGAAGCTTTCTTT | CASSLWGRGHTEAFF | 15 | TRBJ1-1 | many | TRBV5-6 | TRBD1
TGTGCCAGCAGCTCGGGGACTAGCGGCTACGAGCAGTACTTC | CASSSGTSGYEQYF | 14 | TRBJ2-7 | few | TRBV7-2 | TRBD2
TGTGCCAGCAGCATGGGACAGGGCACTGAAGCTTTCTTT | CASSMGQGTEAFF | 13 | TRBJ1-1 | many | TRBV7-3 | TRBD1
TGTGCCAGCAGCCCCCAGCCCACCGGGGAGCTGTTTTTT | CASSPQPTGELFF | 13 | TRBJ2-2 | . | TRBV7-8 | .
TGCAGTGCTAGGGAACTGTCCGGACAGGCCTCCTACAATGAGCAGTTCTTC | CSARELSGQASYNEQFF | 17 | TRBJ2-1 | . | TRBV20-1 | TRBD1
TGTGCCACCAGCAGAACGGGACTTCGACAAGAGGCCCAGTACTTC | CATSRTGLRQEAQYF | 15 | TRBJ2-5 | . | TRBV15 | .
TGTGCCAGCAGCTCGGCGGGTTCACCCCTCCACTTT | CASSSAGSPLHF | 12 | TRBJ1-6 | once | TRBV9 | .
TGTGCCAGCAGTGACTCGGGGGCCTCCTACAATGAGCAGTTCTTC | CASSDSGASYNEQFF | 15 | TRBJ2-1 | . | TRBV6-4 | .
TGTGCCAGCAGTGTCCAAAGGGGGGTAGGTGGCTACACCTTC | CASSVQRGVGGYTF | 14 | TRBJ1-2 | . | TRBV12-3/TRBV12-4 | .
TGCGCCAGCAGCCTATCACAGGGATGGAACAATGAGCAGTTCTTC | CASSLSQGWNNEQFF | 15 | TRBJ2-1 | few | TRBV4-3 | .
TGTGCCAGCAGTCACCTGGGCAGGGGGCTTTCTAATGAAAAACTGTTTTTT | CASSHLGRGLSNEKLFF | 17 | TRBJ1-4 | many | TRBV12-3/TRBV12-4 | TRBD1
TGCAGTGCTATGTGGACTAGCGGGATGGGGAATGAGCAGTTCTTC | CSAMWTSGMGNEQFF | 15 | TRBJ2-1 | . | TRBV20-1 | TRBD2
TGCAGTGCTAAACTACTAGGGGGACTTTACAATGAGCAGTTCTTC | CSAKLLGGLYNEQFF | 15 | TRBJ2-1 | . | TRBV20-1 | .
TGCAGTGCCCAAGCGGGGGGACAGGGTGATCAGCCCCAGCATTTT | CSAQAGGQGDQPQHF | 15 | TRBJ1-5 | once | TRBV20-1 | TRBD1